The T cell receptor beta chain described here comes from a study of T cell changes during pregnancy in multiple sclerosis. Germline V lookup: CDR1 SNHLY, CDR2 FYNNEI. Trimming shortened V by 5 bases and J by 5 bases, and 12 bases separated the two germline ends. The CDR3 covers 13 residues. Libraries were prepared by immunoSEQ multiplex PCR; TCRdb keeps only in-frame clonotypes and omits some of them. The sample gives about 93,000 clones, approximately 92% of which show up once; 2% to 2.5% is in the top ten. Sequencing used peripheral blood, obtained after pregnancy. The chain joins TRBV2 to TRBJ1-2; D is perhaps TRBD1 (5 bases). This TCR derives from a female donor with multiple sclerosis, enrolled in a pregnancy study. CDR3: CASSTQVLYGYTF. CDR3 DNA sequence: TGTGCCAGCAGTACACAGGTCCTATATGGCTACACCTTC. Full variable domain (missing parts from reference TRBV2 and TRBJ1-2): EPEVTQTPSHQVTQMGQEVILRCVPISNHLYFYWYRQILGQKVEFLVSFYNNEISEKSEIFDDQFSVERPDGSNFTLKIRSTKLEDSAMYFCASSTQVLYGYTFGSGTRLTVV.